These 7 T cell receptor beta chains share one sample of origin, sequenced in a study of blood T cells in healthy people across ages. Primers used in a second PCR of roughly 7 to 11 cycles were a sample-barcoded 5' primer and a J-beta primer mix. TCRdb reanalysed the 5' RACE reads using MiXCR and keeps one entry per CDR3 protein. The data show some 1.7 million distinct CDR3 sequences, 28% seen once. Sequencing was carried out using blood. The source is a woman younger than 45 in good health.

This chain connects TRBV28 to TRBJ1-1, with 10 bases aligning to TRBD1. The CDR3 is 12 residues long. The V gene's germline CDR1 is MDHEN and CDR2 SYDVKM. V was clipped by 11 bases and J by 11 bases; unmatched bases: 11. CDR3 sequence reads: CACTGTGASAFF. CDR3 coding DNA: TGTGCCTGCACCGGGACAGGGGCTTCGGCTTTCTTT.

This clonotype came up a few times. The genes are TRBV28 and TRBJ1-1; unclear D gene. CDR1 and CDR2 (germline): MDHEN, SYDVKM. The CDR3 sequence is 12 residues long. V lost 8 bases and J 3 bases, leaving 10 bases between the germline ends. DNA of the CDR3: TGTGCCAGCTCCACAGCGGACACTGAAGCTTTCTTT. It translates to CASSTADTEAFF.

The rearrangement uses TRBV5-1 and TRBJ2-5; D call uncertain. The J call is uncertain, as TRBJ2-7 better fits the DNA end. This CDR3 has 13 amino acids. The germline V gene has CDR1 SGHRS and CDR2 YFSETQ. This CDR3 reads CASSLGQATEQYF. In DNA, the CDR3 is TGCGCCAGCAGCTTGGGGCAGGCCACCGAGCAGTACTTC.

With regard to this clonotype: A much larger clone differs by one base, so this may be a read error. J is TRBJ2-4 and V is TRBV20-1, with TRBD2 identical over 8 bases. The trim removed 6 bases at V and 13 bases at J, leaving 17 bases unmatched. Germline lookup yields CDR1 DFQATT and CDR2 SNEGSKA (reference sequence). CDR3 size: 14 residues. The CDR3 sequence: CSAKPPLAGNEQYF. CDR3 in DNA: TGCAGTGCCAAACCCCCGCTAGCGGGCAATGAGCAGTACTTC.

This clonotype occurred many times. The CDR3 nucleotides read TGTGCCAGCGGGGGGACTAGCGCACACAATGAGCAGTTCTTC. Translating it yields CASGGTSAHNEQFF. The chain couples TRBV7-9 to TRBJ2-1; 10 positions match TRBD2. The CDR3 has 14 amino acids. Trimming removed 8 bases from V and 5 bases from J; junction bases left unmatched: 6. Per germline, CDR1 SEHNR and CDR2 FQNEAQ (reference sequence).

With regard to this clonotype: A read error may explain this, as a much larger clone is one base away. This chain uses TRBV6-5 with TRBJ2-1, with unresolved D. The DNA end is more similar to TRBJ2-7, so the J call may be wrong. Germline V gene data show CDR1 as MNHEY and CDR2 as SVGAGI. This CDR3 spans 13 amino acids. The CDR3 region is CASRTNSYNEQYF. The CDR3, as DNA: TGTGCCAGCAGGACAAATTCCTACAATGAGCAGTACTTC.

The rearrangement links TRBV3-1 to TRBJ2-5; possible D gene TRBD2, 6 bases. This CDR3 has 14 residues. V was pared by 3 bases and J by 1 base, with 9 bases between. Germline values: CDR1 LGHDT, CDR2 YNNKEL (reference sequence). The CDR3: CASSQEGVQETQYF. The CDR3 nucleotides are TGTGCCAGCAGCCAGGAGGGTGTCCAAGAGACCCAGTACTTC.